Following are 6 T cell receptor beta chains from one sample sequenced in a study of T cells expressing NK-cell markers. TCRdb reworked the 5' RACE reads into one entry per CDR3 protein, no DNA. The table for this sample gives about 460,000 distinct CDR3 sequences. The sequencing input was blood T cells: a sorted CD56 or NKG2C T cell subset, CD4+ or CD8+ T cells, or bulk PBMC T cells (not recorded which). The source of these receptors is a woman aged 50 to 60 in good health.

This chain connects TRBV4-1 to TRBJ2-1; absent DNA, TCRdb's TRBD1 call cannot be checked. The length of the CDR3 is 16 residues. Germline values: CDR1 MGHRA, CDR2 YSYEKL. The CDR3 sequence is CASSRGGQGKVSEQFF.

The J gene is TRBJ1-2, the V gene TRBV24-1. CDR3 length equals 13 residues. Germline-derived CDR1 and CDR2 are KGHDR and SFDVKD. The CDR3 loop is CATSGWTNYGYTF.

This chain uses TRBV24-1 with TRBJ2-3; TCRdb reports TRBD2, a call that lacks DNA to check it against. CDR3 length equals 16 residues. Looked up from germline, CDR1 is KGHDR and CDR2 is SFDVKD. This chain's CDR3 is CATSDLHREGTDTQYF.

The V gene is TRBV7-2, the J gene TRBJ2-3. This CDR3 is 15 amino acids long. Germline V CDR1 and CDR2: SGHTA, FQGNSA. The CDR3 sequence is CASSDSGFGADTQYF.

The chain is built from TRBV11-2 and TRBJ2-1; TCRdb selects TRBD2, and the lack of DNA leaves this call unchecked. The CDR3 contains 17 residues. Germline V gene lookup returns CDR1 SGHAT and CDR2 FQNNGV. The CDR3 here is CASSQDLASGVYNEQFF.

The chain has TRBV12-3 or TRBV12-4 and TRBJ2-1; TCRdb lists TRBD1, though no DNA is available to test this call. The CDR3 runs 15 residues. The CDR3 loop reads CASTLGGSLDNEQFF.